These T cell receptor beta chains were read from a single sample in a study of cytomegalovirus exposure and HLA in healthy donors. Sequencing was performed with immunoSEQ multiplex PCR; in TCRdb, only in-frame clones are kept and a portion is missing. The sample yields some 190,000 clones, around 84% seen once. Material: PBMCs. These receptors were taken from a woman aged 18-35 years in good health and CMV-seronegative. Each CDR3 is given with its conserved first and last residue. The D gene is left open where the match is weak. Clone size is shown for a subset of rows, as once, few, many or a class of expanded clone.

>TRBV6-1|TRBD1|TRBJ1-2|14|NA
TGTGCCAGCAGTGTGGGGACAGGAAACTATGGCTACACCTTC
CASSVGTGNYGYTF
>TRBV7-2|TRBD1|TRBJ1-1|14|NA
TGTGCCAGCAGCTACAGGGGCCTGAACACTGAAGCTTTCTTT
CASSYRGLNTEAFF
>TRBV5-1|NA|TRBJ2-3|17|NA
TGCGCCAGCAGCTTGCAGGGGTGGCCTATTAGCACAGATACGCAGTATTTT
CASSLQGWPISTDTQYF
>TRBV6-6|TRBD1|TRBJ2-5|14|once
TGTGCCAGCGTTGACAGGGCCCCACAAGAGACCCAGTACTTC
CASVDRAPQETQYF
>TRBV10-1|TRBD1|TRBJ1-1|13|NA
TGCGCCAGCGGGGACAGTTTGAACACTGAAGCTTTCTTT
CASGDSLNTEAFF
>TRBV6-5|TRBD2|TRBJ2-7|15|NA
TGTGCCAGCAGTTACGGGCTAGCGGGAGCCTACGAGCAGTACTTC
CASSYGLAGAYEQYF
>TRBV7-9|NA|TRBJ1-3|13|NA
TGTGCCAGCAGCTTTAATGGTAGATACACCATATATTTT
CASSFNGRYTIYF
>TRBV19|TRBD1|TRBJ2-2|14|NA
TGTGCCAGTAGGGGGACAGGCGACACCGGGGAGCTGTTTTTT
CASRGTGDTGELFF
>TRBV28|TRBD1|TRBJ2-7|14|NA
TGTGCCAGCCATCGGGACAGGGTCTCCTACGAGCAGTACTTC
CASHRDRVSYEQYF
>TRBV30|TRBD2|TRBJ2-1|16|NA
TGTGCCTGGACCCCTGGCGGGAGGGCCTGGTACAATGAGCAGTTCTTC
CAWTPGGRAWYNEQFF
>TRBV5-1|NA|TRBJ2-5|13|NA
TGCGCCAGCAGGTCGGACAGCCAAGAGACCCAGTACTTC
CASRSDSQETQYF
>TRBV19|NA|TRBJ1-4|16|few
TGTGCCAGTAGTACCCCGACAGCAGCAACTAATGAAAAACTGTTTTTT
CASSTPTAATNEKLFF
>TRBV30|NA|TRBJ2-2|18|NA
TGTGCCTGGAGCTCTGAGGTAGGAGTAAGCATAAACACCGGGGAGCTGTTTTTT
CAWSSEVGVSINTGELFF
>TRBV10-1|NA|TRBJ2-2|13|NA
TGCGCCAGCAGTAGGGGGACGACCGGGGAGCTGTTTTTT
CASSRGTTGELFF
>TRBV5-1|TRBD1|TRBJ2-1|15|NA
TGCGCCAGCAGGAACAGGGGGGATAGTGACGATGAGCAGTTCTTC
CASRNRGDSDDEQFF
>TRBV6-6|TRBD2|TRBJ2-7|13|NA
TGTGCCAGCAGTTACACGGGAGGTGTCGAGCAGTACTTC
CASSYTGGVEQYF
>TRBV28|NA|TRBJ2-5|14|NA
TGTGCCAGCAGACCCGGGGGTGACTCAGAGACCCAGTACTTC
CASRPGGDSETQYF
>TRBV30|NA|TRBJ1-3|13|NA
TGTGCCGGGGAGGCCGGCCCTGGAAACACCATATATTTT
CAGEAGPGNTIYF
>TRBV7-9|NA|TRBJ1-4|15|NA
TGTGCCAGCAGCCCCGGGACTGGTTCTAATGAAAAACTGTTTTTT
CASSPGTGSNEKLFF
>TRBV4-2|TRBD2|TRBJ2-6|17|NA
TGTGCCAGCAGCCGTAGCGGGGAGCTGAGTGGGGCCAACGTCCTGACTTTC
CASSRSGELSGANVLTF
>TRBV27|TRBD1|TRBJ2-1|17|NA
TGTGCCAGCAGTGAAACGACAGGGGGCGCAATCTACAATGAGCAGTTCTTC
CASSETTGGAIYNEQFF
>TRBV6-1|TRBD1|TRBJ1-2|16|NA
TGTGCCAGCAGTGAAATGGGACAGGATGGTAACTATGGCTACACCTTC
CASSEMGQDGNYGYTF
>TRBV7-2|NA|TRBJ1-5|13|few
TGTGCCAGCAGCCCAAGCCACGGTCAGCCCCAGCATTTT
CASSPSHGQPQHF
>TRBV11-2|NA|TRBJ1-2|16|few
TGTGCCAGCAGCTTAGCCGAGCACCTATCTAACTATGGCTACACCTTC
CASSLAEHLSNYGYTF
>TRBV29-1|TRBD1|TRBJ2-1|11|NA
TGCAGCGTTACAGGGGACAATGAGCAGTTCTTC
CSVTGDNEQFF
>TRBV27|NA|TRBJ1-1|15|NA
TGTGCCAGCAGACAGACCTTAGGGGGTACCACTGAAGCTTTCTTT
CASRQTLGGTTEAFF
>TRBV5-1|TRBD1|TRBJ2-7|15|NA
TGCGCCAGCAGCTTGGGGTCAGGGGGCGCGGACGAGCAGTACTTC
CASSLGSGGADEQYF